This T cell receptor beta chain was recorded in a study of blood T cells in healthy people across ages (dated by TCRdb to the mid-2010s). Concerning the study at large: In model experiments, template switching captured roughly one uniquely barcoded TCR beta cDNA molecule for every two T cells. Using the same blood draw, the study looked at two additional independent replicas of 1 million unique cDNA reads for two donors, one aged 18 to 30 and the other aged 80 or older. Four age groups were formed from the donors: young (average around 15 years), middle-aged (just under 40), aged (62) and long-lived (about 75). To avoid experimental bias, donors of different ages were randomly spread across the sequencing lanes. Age-related changes in TCR beta repertoire diversity were measured in the study by deep sequencing normalized with unique cDNA molecular identifiers. The investigation overall reported the following: There was a strong correlation between observed TCR beta diversity and the percentage of naive T cells measured by flow cytometry. Since profiling was done on bulk unsorted PBMCs, naive and antigen-experienced compartments could not be conclusively compared. The CMV infection status of donors was not known, potentially confounding age-related changes in expanded clonotypes. As age increased, observed TCR beta diversity per million T cells dropped in a roughly linear way, and a significant reduction was already evident by age 40. The long-lived group showed more naive CD4+ T cells, fewer expanded clones and increased TCR diversity than the aged group, suggesting age selection. Total diversity estimates from one million sequenced T cells were considered lower bounds and underestimates.

Donors were 39 systemically healthy Caucasian individuals from Russia aged roughly 6 to 100 years. Roughly 9.5 milliliters of peripheral blood were drawn from each donor into EDTA-treated Vacutainer tubes. PBMCs were isolated by Ficoll-Paque density-gradient centrifugation, with at least 7 million obtained per sample. Total RNA, at least 6 micrograms per sample, was extracted from PBMCs with Trizol reagent. The percentages of naive CD45RAhigh/CD27high T cells were determined by flow cytometry on a PBMC aliquot from every donor. Its CDR3 holds 14 amino acids, cysteine through phenylalanine. Only the CDR3 DNA stays, 42 bases, in frame from base 1. Via the germline V gene, CDR1 is SGHTA and CDR2 FQGNSA. V is reduced by 4 bases and J by 7 bases, leaving a spacing of 17 bases between them. Preparation of the library involved 5' RACE. The reads were generated on an Illumina HiSeq 2500. The second PCR ran for about 6 to 11 cycles and used a J-beta primer mix along with a sample-barcoded 5' primer. A unique molecular identifier was introduced onto each TCR beta cDNA molecule by a template-switch 5' adaptor carrying 12 random nucleotides. Each sample yielded at least 3 million CDR3-containing paired-end reads. First-strand cDNA synthesis was performed from all RNA using the Mint cDNA synthesis kit, with priming by a TRBC-specific oligonucleotide. Following uracil-DNA glycosylase treatment, a first 18-cycle PCR with universal primers M1SS and BC2_uni_R was performed on all cDNA. Concerning the study's data processing: For normalization, 1 million high-quality reads, each with a distinct molecular identifier, were randomly selected from each sample. Instead of being binned into consensus sequences, reads with shared molecular identifiers were discarded. MiTCR, run with a Q25 quality threshold and the strictest error-elimination algorithm, handled CDR3 identification, clonotype clustering and error correction. A nonparametric unseen species model with Euler transformation was used to estimate lower-bound total TCR beta diversity. Using fastp at Q25 and MiXCR, TCRdb reprocessed the public reads and kept productive beta chains. CDR3 protein sequences are deduplicated, and each keeps its most common genes and DNA. None of the V and J calls come from the authors' own analysis; TCRdb made them. The sample includes about 1.6 million distinct CDR3 sequences, with 34% observed a single time. Of the sample, around 11% falls within the top ten clones.

This clonotype was observed a single time. It lacks a known antigen. The record has no base qualities; no much larger clone is one base away. A read on its own is weak evidence. Input material: blood. The chain employs TRBV7-2 and TRBJ2-7, and perhaps TRBD2 as D gene, on 6 matching bases. The TCR comes from a woman in her twenties or thirties in good health. The CDR3 is CASSSRDSQGEQYF. The base sequence is TGTGCCAGCAGCTCCCGGGACTCCCAGGGTGAGCAGTACTTC.